Shown below are 20 T cell receptor beta chains from a single sample sequenced in a study of blood T cell repertoires in COVID-19. TCRdb's table, derived via immunoSEQ multiplex PCR, lists solely in-frame clones and lacks some. The sample yields 250,000 to 350,000 clones, about 85% seen once. Input material: PBMCs or T cells enriched from blood (not recorded which). These receptors all stem from a woman between 50 and 59 years old who had recovered from COVID-19.

The chain carries TRBV20-1 and TRBJ2-1; 11 positions match TRBD2. The CDR3 runs 14 residues. The V gene end was trimmed by 3 bases and the J gene end by 7 bases; junction bases not matched to a gene: 5. The germline CDR1 and CDR2 sequences are DFQATT and SNEGSKA (reference sequence). The CDR3 loop reads CSASLTSGINEQFF. CDR3 sequence (DNA): TGCAGTGCTAGTTTGACTAGCGGGATTAATGAGCAGTTCTTC.

The V call is TRBV5-4, the J call TRBJ2-3, with D perhaps TRBD1 (8 bases). CDR1 and CDR2 (germline): SGHNT, YYREEE (reference sequence). Trimming cost V 2 bases and J 2 bases, with 18 bases left between them. The CDR3 has 17 amino acids. CDR3 nucleotides: TGTGCCAGCAGCTTAGGACAGGGAGGGCCTCCCACAGATACGCAGTATTTT. It specifies CASSLGQGGPPTDTQYF.

This clone is a singleton in its sample. This sequence joins TRBV2 and TRBJ2-7; 8 nucleotides agree with TRBD1. The germline CDR1 and CDR2 sequences are SNHLY and FYNNEI. The V gene end was trimmed by 2 bases and the J gene end by 5 bases; junction bases not matched to a gene: 8. The CDR3 runs 15 residues. This chain's CDR3 is CASSESLDRGHEQYF. CDR3 in DNA: TGTGCCAGCAGTGAAAGCCTCGACAGGGGCCACGAGCAGTACTTC.

This clone was counted between two and nine times. CDR3 sequence reads: CATSDFKGPTSNQPQHF. The CDR3 region has the DNA TGTGCCACCAGTGATTTTAAGGGGCCTACAAGCAATCAGCCCCAGCATTTT. The rearrangement joins TRBV24-1 to TRBJ1-5; TRBD1 is a possible D gene (5 bases). The CDR3 covers 17 residues. Per the germline V gene, CDR1 is KGHDR and CDR2 is SFDVKD. Trimming shortened V by 1 base and J by 1 base, and 13 bases separated the two germline ends.

The chain carries TRBV28 and TRBJ1-6, with TRBD1 matching over 7 bases. In germline, CDR1 is MDHEN, CDR2 SYDVKM. The CDR3 is 16 residues long. The V gene end was trimmed by 5 bases and the J gene end by 7 bases; junction bases not matched to a gene: 11. The CDR3 loop reads CASSPSPTGKNSPLHF. In DNA, the CDR3 is TGTGCCAGCAGTCCTTCCCCGACAGGGAAAAATTCACCCCTCCACTTT. Based on the CDR3 plus reference TRBV28 and TRBJ1-6, the full variable domain is DVKVTQSSRYLVKRTGEKVFLECVQDMDHENMFWYRQDPGLGLRLIYFSYDVKMKEKGDIPEGYSVSREKKERFSLILESASTNQTSMYLCASSPSPTGKNSPLHFGNGTRLTVT.

This clone has a handful of counts. V usage is TRBV28 and J usage is TRBJ1-5; a weak D match, TRBD1 (6 bases). This CDR3 has 18 amino acids. Trimming left V 2 bases short and J 0 bases short, with 17 bases between. Germline CDR1 reads MDHEN; CDR2 reads SYDVKM. The CDR3 sequence: CASSLDSTGWNSNQPQHF. CDR3 nucleotides: TGTGCCAGCAGTTTAGATAGCACAGGGTGGAATAGCAATCAGCCCCAGCATTTT.

The chain has TRBV18 and TRBJ2-1, with 7 positions matching TRBD1. The CDR3 has 17 amino acids. The germline V gene has CDR1 KGHSH and CDR2 LQKENI. The V and J ends lost 0 bases and 4 bases, in that order; junction bases with no gene match: 9. This chain's CDR3 is CASSPPKQGSLYNEQFF. In DNA, the CDR3 is TGTGCCAGCTCACCACCCAAACAGGGGAGTTTATACAATGAGCAGTTCTTC.

This clone has at least ten counts. The V call is TRBV12-1, the J call TRBJ1-2; the table's D call, TRBD1, was not checked against the DNA. TRBV12-1 is deemed a pseudogene. The CDR3 has 13 residues. In DNA, the CDR3 is TGTGCCAGCAGCCTCCCAGGGCACTATGGCTACACCTTC. Translation gives CASSLPGHYGYTF.

The CDR3 protein is CAWSPPGLAPTYEQYF. The CDR3, as DNA: TGTGCCTGGAGTCCACCGGGACTAGCGCCGACCTACGAGCAGTACTTC. The J gene is TRBJ2-7, the V gene TRBV30; 10 positions match TRBD2. The CDR3 length is 16 residues. The V segment lost 2 bases and the J segment 2 bases; nucleotides outside the gene matches: 9. The germline V gene has CDR1 GTSNPN and CDR2 SVGIG (reference sequence).

The V gene is TRBV6-2 or TRBV6-3, the J gene TRBJ1-6, with 10 bases identical to TRBD1. V dropped 6 bases and J dropped 6; count of bases not matched to a gene: 11. The CDR3 runs 17 residues. Germline V gives CDR1 MNHEY, CDR2 SVGEGT. The CDR3: CASSPSRTGGGNSPLHF. The CDR3 DNA sequence: TGTGCCAGCAGCCCTTCCAGGACAGGGGGAGGTAATTCACCCCTCCACTTT.

The CDR3 DNA reads as TGTGCAGTAAAACCGGGACAGGGAACGTTATTGGGGGAAAAACTGTTTTTT. Translation gives CAVKPGQGTLLGEKLFF. The chain employs TRBV28 and TRBJ1-4; 9 positions match TRBD1. The CDR3 runs 17 residues. Germline V CDR1 and CDR2: MDHEN, SYDVKM.

The chain links TRBV27 to TRBJ1-3; a possible D gene is TRBD1 (6 bases). V lost 5 bases and J 2 bases, leaving 10 bases between the germline ends. Germline CDR1 and CDR2: MNHEY and SMNVEV (reference sequence). CDR3 length: 14 amino acids. CDR3 sequence reads: CASSLGGAGNTIYF. In DNA form, the CDR3 reads TGTGCCAGCAGTCTAGGGGGGGCTGGAAACACCATATATTTT.

The chain employs TRBV6-5 and TRBJ2-1, with D tentatively TRBD1 (6 bases). CDR1 and CDR2 from the germline V gene are MNHEY and SVGAGI. The CDR3 is 15 residues long. V was shortened by 7 bases and J by 0 bases, with 13 bases between the two germline ends. The CDR3 loop reads CASNPQGFSYNEQFF. The CDR3 nucleotides read TGTGCCAGCAACCCACAGGGTTTCTCCTACAATGAGCAGTTCTTC.

This clone was found once. The chain recombines TRBV7-2 with TRBJ1-1; a possible D gene is TRBD1 (5 bases). The CDR3 length is 14 residues. Trimming shortened V by 8 bases and J by 3 bases, and 16 bases separated the two germline ends. CDR1 and CDR2 from the germline V gene are SGHTA and FQGNSA. The DNA for the CDR3 is TGTGCCAGCTCCTTTGGCAGGGCGCACACTGAAGCTTTCTTT. Its protein is CASSFGRAHTEAFF.

V is TRBV19 and J is TRBJ2-1; 12 positions agree with TRBD2. V gave up 4 bases and J gave up 3 bases; unmatched junction bases: 4. The germline V gene encodes CDR1 LNHDA and CDR2 SQIVND (reference sequence). The CDR3 runs to 16 residues. Written as DNA, the CDR3 is TGTGCCAGTAGTAAGGCGGGACTAGCGGGCTACAATGAGCAGTTCTTC. Protein product: CASSKAGLAGYNEQFF.

V and J are TRBV30 and TRBJ1-1; 8 positions match TRBD1. V trimming: 1 base; J trimming: 9 bases; junction bases outside the gene matches: 4. The CDR3 runs to 12 residues. Germline lookup yields CDR1 GTSNPN and CDR2 SVGIG (reference sequence). The CDR3 DNA reads as TGTGCCTGGAGTGGGACAGGGCTGAAAGCTTTCTTT. Translated, it gives CAWSGTGLKAFF. Combining the CDR3 with reference TRBV30 and TRBJ1-1 gives the whole variable domain SQTIHQWPATLVQPVGSPLSLECTVEGTSNPNLYWYRQAAGRGLQLLFYSVGIGQISSEVPQNLSASRPQDRQFILSSKKLLLSDSGFYLCAWSGTGLKAFFGQGTRLTVV.

The chain couples TRBV7-8 to TRBJ2-2; D unresolved. Looked up from germline, CDR1 is SGHVS and CDR2 is FQNEAQ. The CDR3 has 15 amino acids. Trimming stripped 5 bases from V and 6 bases from J, with 16 bases between. CDR3 protein: CASSIYGPNSGELFF. In DNA form, the CDR3 reads TGTGCCAGCAGCATATATGGGCCCAATTCCGGGGAGCTGTTTTTT.

V gene TRBV7-6 combines with J gene TRBJ1-1; 7 bases are shared with TRBD1. From germline, CDR1 is SGHVS and CDR2 FNYEAQ. The CDR3 has 15 residues. The trim removed 5 bases at V and 0 bases at J, leaving 6 bases unmatched. The CDR3 loop is CASSNRQGMNTEAFF. DNA of the CDR3: TGTGCCAGCAGCAACAGACAGGGCATGAACACTGAAGCTTTCTTT.

This clone has a single count. The chain links TRBV20-1 to TRBJ2-3; D is unclear. Germline CDR1 DFQATT, CDR2 SNEGSKA (reference sequence). Trimming left V 4 bases short and J 0 bases short, with 2 bases between. The CDR3 spans 11 residues. The CDR3 protein is CSATSTDTQYF. CDR3 bases: TGCAGTGCTACAAGCACAGATACGCAGTATTTT.

The J gene is TRBJ1-1, the V gene TRBV30; D gene ambiguous. Trimming took off 0 bases at V and 0 bases at J, with 5 bases between the two ends. The CDR3 length is 13 residues. Looked up from germline, CDR1 is GTSNPN and CDR2 is SVGIG (reference sequence). This CDR3 is CAWSVALNTEAFF. Here the CDR3 DNA reads TGTGCCTGGAGTGTGGCCTTGAACACTGAAGCTTTCTTT.